The 18 T cell receptor beta chains below come from one sample, sequenced in a study of early T cells in non-severe SARS-CoV-2 infection. Using its own MiXCR run on the 5' RACE reads, TCRdb lists one record per CDR3 protein. The profile covers more than 65,000 distinct CDR3 sequences, with roughly 13% appearing a single time and around 1.2% taken by the ten largest. Sequenced input: whole blood. Every receptor here comes from an adult who was a healthcare worker with PCR-confirmed SARS-CoV-2 infection or an uninfected control (not recorded which).

This clonotype showed up many times. This chain uses TRBV28 with TRBJ2-3, with TRBD1 identical over 8 bases. The V segment lost 5 bases and the J segment 5 bases; nucleotides outside the gene matches: 6. CDR3 size: 14 residues. CDR1 is MDHEN, CDR2 SYDVKM, per germline. This chain's CDR3 is CASSGTGGRDTQYF. The CDR3 DNA is TGTGCCAGCAGTGGGACAGGAGGACGAGATACGCAGTATTTT.

This clonotype was seen repeatedly, ten times or more. V gene TRBV5-5 combines with J gene TRBJ2-1; 7 positions agree with TRBD1. The germline V gene has CDR1 SGHKS and CDR2 YYEKEE (reference sequence). Trimming took 0 bases from V and 12 from J; bases not matched to a gene: 9. CDR3 length: 14 amino acids. In DNA form, the CDR3 reads TGTGCCAGCAGCTTGGAACAGGGGCAGGTAGGGCAGTTCTTC. This gives the protein CASSLEQGQVGQFF.

This clonotype was picked up many times. This chain connects TRBV9 to TRBJ2-7; 7 nucleotides align to TRBD2. Unmatched junction bases numbered 7, after V lost 0 bases and J lost 7 bases. Germline loops: CDR1 SGDLS, CDR2 YYNGEE. The length of the CDR3 is 14 residues. CDR3 region: CASSVGGGILEQYF. Written as DNA, the CDR3 is TGTGCCAGCAGCGTAGGCGGGGGAATATTAGAGCAGTACTTC.

The chain carries TRBV10-3 and TRBJ2-1; no definite D call. The germline CDR1 and CDR2 sequences are ENHRY and SYGVKD. The CDR3 loop spans 14 amino acids. V dropped 2 bases and J dropped 4 bases, with 9 bases sitting between them. The CDR3 loop reads CAISERREYNEQFF. DNA of the CDR3: TGTGCCATCAGTGAGCGGCGAGAATACAATGAGCAGTTCTTC.

This clonotype was counted at least ten times. V and J are TRBV30 and TRBJ2-7; possible D gene TRBD1, 6 bases. Trimming left V 1 base short and J 5 bases short, with 15 bases between. This CDR3 is 14 amino acids long. Germline lookup yields CDR1 GTSNPN and CDR2 SVGIG (reference sequence). CDR3: CAWSEGRGQDEQYF. The CDR3 DNA follows: TGTGCCTGGAGTGAGGGCAGGGGTCAGGACGAGCAGTACTTC.

This clonotype was detected a few times. The chain combines TRBV11-2 with TRBJ2-7; maybe TRBD2 (7 bases). Germline V lookup: CDR1 SGHAT, CDR2 FQNNGV. The CDR3 runs 16 residues. Trimming stripped 5 bases from V and 2 bases from J, with 19 bases between. The CDR3 protein is CASSRGASTVPYEQYF. CDR3 coding DNA: TGTGCCAGCAGCCGGGGGGCTTCTACCGTCCCCTACGAGCAGTACTTC.

A remark on this clonotype: This may be a read error: a much more frequent sequence differs by one nucleotide. The CDR3 end shows no conserved phenylalanine or tryptophan, and so a read error is likely. The chain recombines TRBV12-3 or TRBV12-4 with TRBJ1-1; D call uncertain. Trimming stripped 5 bases from V and 5 bases from J, with 12 bases between. The CDR3 is 13 residues long. This CDR3 reads CASSITPGTEAFL. The CDR3 bases are TGTGCCAGCAGTATCACCCCCGGAACTGAAGCTTTCCTT.

This clonotype has a count of ten or more. This sequence joins TRBV2 and TRBJ1-5; D is unresolved. Germline loops: CDR1 SNHLY, CDR2 FYNNEI. The CDR3 spans 16 residues. Trimming shortened V by 4 bases and J by 0 bases, and 13 bases separated the two germline ends. In nucleotides, the CDR3 is TGTGCCAGCAGTGGTAGGCCGTCTTATAGCAATCAGCCCCAGCATTTT. This sequence encodes CASSGRPSYSNQPQHF.

The rearrangement links TRBV6-6 to TRBJ1-1; no clear D gene. This CDR3 contains 20 residues. Trimming removed 4 bases at V and 1 base at J, with 28 bases between. The germline V gene has CDR1 MNHNY and CDR2 SVGAGI (reference sequence). CDR3 DNA sequence: TGTGCCAGCAGTTCTGTACCTCCCATCCTTCTTAGAAGGTCGAACACTGAAGCTTTCTTT. Translation gives CASSSVPPILLRRSNTEAFF.

The rearrangement joins TRBV20-1 to TRBJ2-3, with D maybe TRBD1 (5 bases). The CDR3 is 15 amino acids. Trimming removed 5 bases at V and 3 bases at J, with 18 bases between. From germline, CDR1 is DFQATT and CDR2 SNEGSKA (reference sequence). CDR3: CSASDAGQGTDTQYF. The CDR3 DNA follows: TGCAGTGCTTCCGACGCCGGGCAGGGTACAGATACGCAGTATTTT.

This clonotype was seen at least ten times. The chain has TRBV13 and TRBJ2-7; 9 nucleotides align to TRBD1. Looked up from germline, CDR1 is PRHDT and CDR2 is FYEKMQ (reference sequence). This CDR3 is built from 14 residues. The V and J ends lost 3 bases and 5 bases, in that order; junction bases with no gene match: 5. CDR3: CASSFYRGRNEQYF. CDR3 sequence (DNA): TGTGCCAGCAGCTTTTACAGGGGGCGTAACGAGCAGTACTTC.

This clonotype was seen a handful of times. This chain connects TRBV6-5 to TRBJ1-1; D remains ambiguous. The CDR3 runs 13 residues. The V gene's germline CDR1 is MNHEY and CDR2 SVGAGI. Between the trimmed V and J ends, which lost 5 bases and 1 base, there was a span of 8 bases. CDR3 residues: CASSQRENTEAFF. CDR3 sequence (DNA): TGTGCCAGCAGTCAAAGGGAGAACACTGAAGCTTTCTTT.

This clonotype turned up a few times. CDR3 nucleotides: TGCAGCGTTGAAGTGGAAGACCAGATACGCTACGAGCAGTACTTC. Translation gives CSVEVEDQIRYEQYF. The chain is built from TRBV29-1 and TRBJ2-7, with D hard to call. Trimming took 1 base from V and 3 from J, leaving 16 bases between them. Germline loops: CDR1 SQVTM, CDR2 ANQGSEA. This CDR3 comprises 15 residues.

In its sample, this clonotype was seen a few times. The gene calls are TRBV10-2 and TRBJ1-1, with 7 bases matching TRBD1. Trimming removed 9 bases from V and 5 bases from J; junction bases left unmatched: 3. CDR3 length: 11 amino acids. The germline V gene has CDR1 WSHSY and CDR2 SAAADI. The CDR3 region has the DNA TGCGCCAGTCACAGGGGAACTGAAGCTTTCTTT. This translates into CASHRGTEAFF.

This clonotype was seen at least ten times. The chain combines TRBV29-1 with TRBJ1-2; D is unresolved. The germline V gene has CDR1 SQVTM and CDR2 ANQGSEA. This CDR3 comprises 11 residues. V dropped 7 bases and J dropped 5 bases, with 11 bases sitting between them. This chain's CDR3 is CSASEGYGYTF. CDR3 DNA sequence: TGCAGCGCTTCCGAAGGGTATGGCTACACCTTC.

Only a few counts were recorded for this clonotype. The V call is TRBV9, the J call TRBJ2-7, with D perhaps given as TRBD1 or TRBD2 (5 bases each). V gave up 2 bases and J gave up 6 bases, with 15 bases separating them. CDR1 and CDR2 from the germline V gene are SGDLS and YYNGEE. This CDR3 region has 14 residues. CDR3: CASSVSPRDAEQYF. The CDR3 nucleotides read TGTGCCAGCAGCGTCTCGCCCCGGGACGCCGAGCAGTACTTC.

This clonotype has only a few counts. V is TRBV25-1 and J is TRBJ1-1; no clear D gene. V dropped 1 base and J dropped 8 bases, with 11 bases sitting between them. The CDR3 runs to 13 residues. CDR1 and CDR2 (germline): MGHDK, SYGVNS. This chain's CDR3 is CASSELRAAEAFF. The CDR3 region has the DNA TGTGCCAGCAGTGAATTAAGGGCGGCCGAAGCTTTCTTT.

The sample holds many counts of this clonotype. The V call is TRBV7-2, the J call TRBJ2-1; D might be TRBD2 (5 bases). This CDR3 has 11 residues. Germline loops: CDR1 SGHTA, CDR2 FQGNSA. Trimming cost V 8 bases and J 8 bases, with 10 bases left between them. CDR3 in amino acids: CASQLVDEQFF. The CDR3 DNA reads as TGTGCCAGCCAACTAGTGGATGAGCAGTTCTTC.